These 24 T cell receptor beta chains came from one sample sequenced in a study of blood T cell repertoires in COVID-19. The table came from immunoSEQ multiplex PCR; TCRdb's copy has only in-frame clones and leaves some out. The sample contains roughly 72,000 clones, 88% of which appear only once. The sample consisted of peripheral blood. These receptors were obtained from a human donor in a cohort sampled during active COVID-19.

The chain joins TRBV5-1 to TRBJ1-1, with 7 bases identical to TRBD1. Germline V gene data show CDR1 as SGHRS and CDR2 as YFSETQ. J lost 5 bases, V lost 1 base, and 11 bases had no gene match. This CDR3 spans 16 amino acids. The CDR3 loop reads CASSLPGQAGPTEAFF. CDR3 DNA sequence: TGCGCCAGCAGCTTGCCCGGACAGGCTGGCCCTACTGAAGCTTTCTTT.

The V call is TRBV9, the J call TRBJ2-5; 8 nucleotides match TRBD1. J was trimmed by 5 bases and V by 2 bases; bases with no gene match: 5. CDR1 and CDR2 (germline): SGDLS, YYNGEE. The CDR3 covers 14 residues. This CDR3 is CASSVGQGRETQYF. In DNA form, the CDR3 reads TGTGCCAGCAGCGTTGGACAGGGAAGGGAGACCCAGTACTTC.

The rearrangement uses TRBV4-1 and TRBJ2-2; D is possibly TRBD2 (6 bases). The CDR3 runs to 20 residues. Germline lookup yields CDR1 MGHRA and CDR2 YSYEKL. V gave up 1 base and J gave up 0 bases, with 21 bases separating them. The CDR3 DNA sequence: TGCGCCAGCAGCCAAGTGGAGTTGGGACTTTTTAGCGCGAACACCGGGGAGCTGTTTTTT. Translated, it gives CASSQVELGLFSANTGELFF.

CDR3 sequence: CASSRGGPVSDTQYF. The DNA of the CDR3 is TGTGCCAGCAGCCGGGGGGGGCCGGTTTCAGATACGCAGTATTTT. V and J are TRBV14 and TRBJ2-3, with D perhaps matching TRBD2 (7 bases). V was clipped by 4 bases and J by 4 bases, with 15 bases between them. This CDR3 has 15 amino acids. Germline CDR1 and CDR2: SGHDN and FVKESK. The full variable domain, its missing parts supplied by reference TRBV14 and TRBJ2-3, is EAGVTQFPSHSVIEKGQTVTLRCDPISGHDNLYWYRRVMGKEIKFLLHFVKESKQDESGMPNNRFLAERTGGTYSTLKVQPAELEDSGVYFCASSRGGPVSDTQYFGPGTRLTVL.

The J gene is TRBJ1-1, the V gene TRBV29-1; a possible D gene is TRBD1 (5 bases). Trimming stripped 4 bases from V and 3 bases from J, with 12 bases between. The CDR3 is made up of 13 amino acids. Germline CDR1 SQVTM, CDR2 ANQGSEA. The CDR3 bases are TGCAGCGTTGCTTTGGGGCCGGACACTGAAGCTTTCTTT. It translates to CSVALGPDTEAFF.

The rearrangement joins TRBV7-2 to TRBJ2-1; TRBD2 might be the D (6 bases). Trimming removed 5 bases at V and 7 bases at J, with 21 bases between. Germline V lookup: CDR1 SGHTA, CDR2 FQGNSA. The CDR3 loop spans 16 amino acids. The DNA of the CDR3 is TGTGCCAGCAGCCCCGCCGCGTTACTAGCCTTAAATGAGCAGTTCTTC. It codes for CASSPAALLALNEQFF.

This chain links TRBV5-4 with TRBJ2-3; perhaps TRBD2 as D (5 bases). Between the trimmed V and J ends, which lost 0 bases and 4 bases, there was a span of 12 bases. CDR3 length equals 15 residues. CDR1 is SGHNT, CDR2 YYREEE, per germline (reference sequence). CDR3 coding DNA: TGTGCCAGCAGCTTGGGCGGATCAGCGGCAGATACGCAGTATTTT. Translation: CASSLGGSAADTQYF.

The chain carries TRBV10-3 and TRBJ1-2; 8 nucleotides agree with TRBD1. Germline trimming cut 5 bases from V and 6 bases from J; bases unmatched to any gene: 5. The V gene's germline CDR1 is ENHRY and CDR2 SYGVKD. The CDR3 runs 13 residues. Written as DNA, the CDR3 is TGTGCCATCAGTCTCCTGACAGGGGATGGCTACACCTTC. It specifies CAISLLTGDGYTF.

The J gene is TRBJ2-5, the V gene TRBV5-4; D uncertain. The CDR3 runs 13 residues. Trimming pared 9 bases from V and 1 base from J, leaving 13 bases between. The germline gives CDR1 SGHNT, CDR2 YYREEE (reference sequence). In DNA form, the CDR3 reads TGTGCCATGGTCCATGGCTCCCAAGAGACCCAGTACTTC. Protein product: CAMVHGSQETQYF. The full variable domain, in which reference TRBV5-4 and TRBJ2-5 provide the parts outside the CDR3, is ETGVTQSPTHLIKTRGQQVTLRCSSQSGHNTVSWYQQALGQGPQFIFQYYREEENGRGNFPPRFSGLQFPNYSSELNVNALELDDSALYLCAMVHGSQETQYFGPGTRLLVL.

This clone was recorded only once. This sequence joins TRBV7-8 and TRBJ2-7; 8 bases are shared with TRBD1. The CDR3 runs 15 residues. Germline V gene sequence: CDR1 SGHVS, CDR2 FQNEAQ. V dropped 4 bases and J dropped 4; count of bases not matched to a gene: 9. Here the CDR3 DNA reads TGTGCCAGCAGCTCCCCGGGACAGGTGGTATACGAGCAGTACTTC. The encoded protein is CASSSPGQVVYEQYF.

The chain links TRBV5-8 to TRBJ1-4; 7 bases match TRBD1. The germline V gene encodes CDR1 SGHTS and CDR2 YDEGEE. The CDR3 contains 16 residues. J lost 4 bases, V lost 4 bases, and 10 bases had no gene match. The CDR3 spells CASSKTGTAINEKLFF. DNA for the CDR3: TGTGCCAGCAGCAAAACCGGGACAGCCATTAATGAAAAACTGTTTTTT.

The CDR3 protein is CATSDWAEQETQYF. CDR3 DNA sequence: TGTGCCACCAGTGATTGGGCAGAACAAGAGACCCAGTACTTC. The J gene is TRBJ2-5, the V gene TRBV24-1, with D unclear. V gave up 2 bases and J gave up 2 bases, with 8 bases separating them. The CDR3 contains 14 residues. Germline CDR1 and CDR2: KGHDR and SFDVKD.

V and J are TRBV19 and TRBJ1-5; 7 bases match TRBD1. CDR1 LNHDA and CDR2 SQIVND come from the germline V gene (reference sequence). V dropped 9 bases and J dropped 2; count of bases not matched to a gene: 13. The CDR3 has 16 amino acids. The CDR3 region is CASHRKGALGNQPQHF. CDR3 in DNA: TGTGCCAGCCACCGGAAGGGGGCGTTGGGCAATCAGCCCCAGCATTTT.

The chain is built from TRBV24-1 and TRBJ1-3; TRBD1 matches at 7 bases. Unmatched junction bases numbered 16, after V lost 6 bases and J lost 3 bases. This CDR3 is built from 18 residues. Germline V gene lookup returns CDR1 KGHDR and CDR2 SFDVKD. In DNA, the CDR3 is TGTGCCACCAGTCTAGGGACAGAAACCTCGAACGGTGGAAACACCATATATTTT. Translation gives CATSLGTETSNGGNTIYF.

This clone was picked up one time. This chain uses TRBV24-1 with TRBJ2-1; TRBD1 agrees at 7 bases. V shed 9 bases and J 8 bases; nucleotides not matched to a gene: 3. Germline lookup yields CDR1 KGHDR and CDR2 SFDVKD. This CDR3 spans 11 amino acids. The CDR3 region is CATGQGDEQFF. The CDR3 DNA follows: TGTGCCACCGGGCAGGGGGATGAGCAGTTCTTC.

V is TRBV7-2 and J is TRBJ2-7; D not certain. CDR1 and CDR2 from the germline V gene are SGHTA and FQGNSA. The CDR3 is made up of 11 amino acids. Trimming shortened V by 5 bases and J by 3 bases, and 5 bases separated the two germline ends. DNA of the CDR3: TGTGCCAGCAGCCCTAACTACGAGCAGTACTTC. Translation: CASSPNYEQYF.

The chain joins TRBV19 to TRBJ2-1; 8 bases fit TRBD2. From germline, CDR1 is LNHDA and CDR2 SQIVND (reference sequence). V was pared by 6 bases and J by 0 bases, with 7 bases of the junction left unmatched. The CDR3 is 16 amino acids. Written as DNA, the CDR3 is TGTGCCAGTAGCCTACTAGCGGCTAGCTCCTACAATGAGCAGTTCTTC. Translating it yields CASSLLAASSYNEQFF.

The V gene is TRBV7-2, the J gene TRBJ2-1; TRBD2 aligns across 10 bases. CDR3 length: 15 residues. The germline V gene encodes CDR1 SGHTA and CDR2 FQGNSA. Trimming cost V 2 bases and J 12 bases; bases outside gene matches: 10. CDR3 sequence: CASSLRTSGARGQFF. In nucleotides, the CDR3 is TGTGCCAGCAGCTTAAGGACTAGCGGAGCACGGGGGCAGTTCTTC.

The chain recombines TRBV5-1 with TRBJ2-7; 8 positions agree with TRBD1. With 4 bases clipped from V and 3 bases from J, the junction kept 6 bases outside the gene matches. The germline CDR1 and CDR2 sequences are SGHRS and YFSETQ. This CDR3 spans 14 amino acids. The CDR3 DNA is TGCGCCAGCAGCCGGACAGGGTTAGACTACGAGCAGTACTTC. Translating gives CASSRTGLDYEQYF.

CDR3 loop: CASSKAGQGISGNTIYF. The DNA of the CDR3 is TGTGCCAGCAGCAAAGCGGGACAGGGGATCTCAGGAAACACCATATATTTT. The chain links TRBV7-2 to TRBJ1-3, with TRBD1 matching over 10 bases. This CDR3 contains 17 residues. After removal of 5 bases from V and 4 bases from J, the junction contained 11 bases not matched to a gene. The germline gives CDR1 SGHTA, CDR2 FQGNSA.

This chain connects TRBV28 to TRBJ2-3, with 9 bases lining up with TRBD2. This CDR3 is 16 amino acids long. Germline V CDR1 and CDR2: MDHEN, SYDVKM. V trimming: 7 bases; J trimming: 3 bases; junction bases outside the gene matches: 11. The CDR3 DNA reads TGTGCCAGCAACTCTTTAGCGAGCGGGGGGACAGATACGCAGTATTTT. This encodes CASNSLASGGTDTQYF.

The rearrangement uses TRBV1 and TRBJ2-2; the table's D call TRBD2 went unverified against the DNA. TRBV1 is reported as a pseudogene. The length of the CDR3 is 15 residues. CDR3 DNA: TGCACCAGCAGCCAAGGCCTAATCACCACCGGGGAGCTGTTTTTT. Residues: CTSSQGLITTGELFF.

The chain combines TRBV4-1 with TRBJ2-1; 7 bases agree with TRBD2. CDR3 length: 17 residues. The V gene's germline CDR1 is MGHRA and CDR2 YSYEKL. The V gene end was trimmed by 5 bases and the J gene end by 1 base; junction bases not matched to a gene: 11. The CDR3 loop is CASSTNPSGASYNEQFF. The CDR3 bases are TGCGCCAGCAGCACAAACCCCAGCGGGGCTTCCTACAATGAGCAGTTCTTC.

The V gene is TRBV18, the J gene TRBJ1-1, with D possibly matching TRBD1 (6 bases). V was cut by 4 bases and J by 1 base, with 10 bases left in between. The CDR3 totals 14 residues. Germline lookup yields CDR1 KGHSH and CDR2 LQKENI. CDR3 sequence: CASSRQQGNTEAFF. The CDR3 DNA follows: TGTGCCAGCTCACGGCAACAGGGGAACACTGAAGCTTTCTTT. The full variable domain, rest sourced from reference TRBV18 and TRBJ1-1, is NAGVMQNPRHLVRRRGQEARLRCSPMKGHSHVYWYRQLPEEGLKFMVYLQKENIIDESGMPKERFSAEFPKEGPSILRIQQVVRGDSAAYFCASSRQQGNTEAFFGQGTRLTVV.